This entry lists 19 T cell receptor beta chains sequenced from one sample in a study of cytomegalovirus exposure and HLA in healthy donors. The PCR contained 60 Vbeta and 13 Jbeta primers. Here immunoSEQ multiplex PCR was the method, and the copy in TCRdb shows in-frame clones only, minus some. The table includes about 190,000 clones, over 60% detected once. Sequenced: PBMCs. The receptors derive from a woman aged 40 to 50 in good health and CMV-seronegative.

The chain uses TRBV5-1 and TRBJ2-3; 10 bases are a match to TRBD2. The V segment lost 3 bases and the J segment 4 bases; nucleotides outside the gene matches: 11. From germline, CDR1 is SGHRS and CDR2 YFSETQ. CDR3 size: 17 residues. This CDR3 reads CASSSASGRALPDTQYF. CDR3 sequence (DNA): TGCGCCAGCAGCTCCGCGAGCGGGAGGGCCCTCCCAGATACGCAGTATTTT.

The chain carries TRBV28 and TRBJ2-7, with a tentative D call TRBD1 (6 bases). V was pared by 6 bases and J by 6 bases, with 12 bases between. Germline CDR1 is MDHEN and CDR2 is SYDVKM. The CDR3 contains 12 residues. CDR3 DNA sequence: TGTGCCAGCAGCCGGACAGTAGGCGAGCAGTACGTC. Residues: CASSRTVGEQYV.

The V and J genes are TRBV19 and TRBJ1-1, with D possibly being TRBD1 (6 bases). CDR3 length: 12 residues. CDR1 and CDR2 from the germline V gene are LNHDA and SQIVND (reference sequence). This CDR3 is CAAGARNTEAFF. The CDR3 DNA reads as TGTGCTGCGGGGGCCAGGAACACTGAAGCTTTCTTT.

The V call is TRBV5-4, the J call TRBJ1-1; D not certain. The CDR3 contains 14 residues. V shed 0 bases and J shed 1 base, with 7 bases lying between them. CDR1 and CDR2 from the germline V gene are SGHNT and YYREEE (reference sequence). CDR3 sequence reads: CASSLEFRNTEAFF. Written as DNA, the CDR3 is TGTGCCAGCAGCTTGGAATTTCGGAACACTGAAGCTTTCTTT.

The chain uses TRBV13 and TRBJ2-6; the match to TRBD1 covers 8 bases. Germline values: CDR1 PRHDT, CDR2 FYEKMQ (reference sequence). Trimming removed 5 bases from V and 0 bases from J; junction bases left unmatched: 9. This CDR3 comprises 18 residues. The CDR3 reads CASSLRQGTLSGANVLTF. CDR3 in DNA: TGTGCCAGCAGCCTACGACAGGGGACTCTCTCTGGGGCCAACGTCCTGACTTTC.

This clone was recorded once. The rearrangement uses TRBV6-1 and TRBJ1-1, with 7 nucleotides matching TRBD1. The germline gives CDR1 MNHNS, CDR2 SASEGT. This CDR3 contains 13 residues. The ends lost 2 bases at V and 10 bases at J; junction bases unmatched: 7. The CDR3 DNA reads as TGTGCCAGCAGTGAATCGGACAGGCTTCTAGCTTTCTTT. It translates to CASSESDRLLAFF.

A single count supports this clone. Relative to the germline gene, one junction end is altered; a read error may explain this. The CDR3 DNA follows: TGTGTCAGCATACCAACAGGGACCTCCTACAATGAGCAGTTCTTC. Its translation: CVSIPTGTSYNEQFF. The rearrangement links TRBV2 to TRBJ2-1, with a tentative D call TRBD1 (6 bases). Germline V lookup: CDR1 SNHLY, CDR2 FYNNEI. The CDR3 loop spans 15 amino acids.

The rearrangement joins TRBV6-5 to TRBJ1-2, with 8 bases aligning to TRBD1. Per the germline V gene, CDR1 is MNHEY and CDR2 is SVGAGI. The length of the CDR3 is 15 residues. Unmatched junction bases numbered 9, after V lost 8 bases and J lost 1 base. CDR3 amino acids: CASLPDRDYNYGYTF. CDR3 bases: TGTGCCAGCCTACCGGACAGGGACTATAACTATGGCTACACCTTC.

The chain employs TRBV7-2 and TRBJ2-2; D is ambiguous. The germline gives CDR1 SGHTA, CDR2 FQGNSA. The CDR3 runs to 12 residues. Between the trimmed V and J ends, which lost 4 bases and 7 bases, there was a span of 7 bases. The CDR3 region has the DNA TGTGCCAGCAGCTCTGACAACGGGGAGCTGTTTTTT. This sequence encodes CASSSDNGELFF.

The gene calls are TRBV4-3 and TRBJ1-4; no clear D gene. Germline CDR1 is LGHNA and CDR2 is YSLEER. The V and J ends lost 0 bases and 12 bases respectively, with 11 bases between them. This CDR3 comprises 13 residues. The CDR3 DNA reads TGCGCCAGCAGCCAAGATGGAGGAAGGGAACTGTTTTTT. It is translated as CASSQDGGRELFF.

Only one count was recorded for this clone. The chain couples TRBV27 to TRBJ1-2; no reliable D call. The CDR3 covers 13 residues. Germline V CDR1 and CDR2: MNHEY, SMNVEV (reference sequence). The ends were cut back, 5 bases at V and 4 bases at J, with 11 bases in the middle. The CDR3 reads CASSPGIFYGYTF. In DNA form, the CDR3 reads TGTGCCAGCAGTCCCGGGATTTTCTATGGCTACACCTTC.

V and J are TRBV5-1 and TRBJ2-7, with TRBD1 as a possible D gene (7 bases). The germline V gene has CDR1 SGHRS and CDR2 YFSETQ. The CDR3 is 13 amino acids. Trimming left V 3 bases short and J 5 bases short, with 12 bases between. CDR3 protein: CASSSGGGDEQYF. The DNA for the CDR3 is TGCGCCAGCAGCTCCGGAGGGGGCGACGAGCAGTACTTC.

This clone was detected a few times. The chain uses TRBV7-8 and TRBJ1-5; TRBD1 matches 12 bases. Losses at the gene ends were 0 bases for V and 5 bases for J; bases not matched to a gene: 2. This CDR3 contains 16 residues. Per the germline V gene, CDR1 is SGHVS and CDR2 is FQNEAQ. DNA of the CDR3: TGTGCCAGCAGCTTAGCGGGACAGGGGGCTGATCAGCCCCAGCATTTT. This encodes CASSLAGQGADQPQHF.

The V and J genes are TRBV5-1 and TRBJ2-7, with 13 bases matching TRBD2. This CDR3 spans 14 amino acids. Germline CDR1 reads SGHRS; CDR2 reads YFSETQ. Unmatched junction bases numbered 4, after V lost 4 bases and J lost 6 bases. CDR3 in amino acids: CASSLGLAGVEQYV. The CDR3 DNA is TGCGCCAGCAGCCTTGGACTAGCGGGAGTCGAGCAGTACGTC.

This chain connects TRBV30 to TRBJ2-1, with 11 bases that match TRBD2. Per germline, CDR1 GTSNPN and CDR2 SVGIG (reference sequence). The CDR3 runs 15 residues. The junction had 3 bases not matched to a gene; V was cut back by 3 bases and J by 2 bases. CDR3 protein: CAWRWTSGPYNEQFF. The CDR3 coding sequence is TGTGCCTGGAGGTGGACTAGCGGGCCCTACAATGAGCAGTTCTTC.

This clone was seen a few times. The chain couples TRBV30 to TRBJ1-4, with D maybe TRBD1 (6 bases). CDR1 and CDR2 from the germline V gene are GTSNPN and SVGIG (reference sequence). The CDR3 totals 13 residues. V lost 3 bases, J lost 7 bases, and 12 bases lay in between. The CDR3 loop reads CAWSVGGAEKLFF. CDR3 bases: TGTGCCTGGAGCGTAGGGGGGGCTGAAAAACTGTTTTTT.

This clone was seen only once. The DNA of the CDR3 is TGTGCCAGCAGCTTAGCTCCCCCCCCGGGCGGGAGAGGCGAGCAGTTCTTC. It specifies CASSLAPPPGGRGEQFF. The chain recombines TRBV7-3 with TRBJ2-1; 7 positions match TRBD2. V shed 2 bases and J 10 bases; nucleotides not matched to a gene: 17. Per germline, CDR1 SGHTA and CDR2 FQGTGA. The CDR3 runs to 17 residues.

The V and J genes are TRBV9 and TRBJ1-3; D may be TRBD1 (6 bases). The CDR3 has 16 amino acids. V was pared by 4 bases and J by 0 bases, with 14 bases between. Germline V gene lookup returns CDR1 SGDLS and CDR2 YYNGEE. The DNA of the CDR3 is TGTGCCAGCAGCACTCAGGGGCTGAGCTCTGGAAACACCATATATTTT. Amino acids: CASSTQGLSSGNTIYF.

The chain is built from TRBV7-8 and TRBJ1-1; D is possibly TRBD1 (5 bases). V was shortened by 1 base and J by 0 bases, with 12 bases between the two germline ends. Germline V gives CDR1 SGHVS, CDR2 FQNEAQ. CDR3 length: 16 amino acids. The CDR3 DNA is TGTGCCAGCAGCTTAGAACAGGCACTATTGAACACTGAAGCTTTCTTT. The encoded protein is CASSLEQALLNTEAFF.